The 14 T cell receptor beta chains listed next were all sequenced from one sample in a study of cytomegalovirus exposure and HLA in healthy donors (dated by TCRdb to about 2017). The library was produced with the immunoSEQ multiplex PCR assay. A mixture of 60 forward primers for TCR Vbeta segments and 13 reverse primers for TCR Jbeta segments was used in the multiplex PCR. TCRdb stores this immuneACCESS table with in-frame sequences only. Part of the clones is absent; in the studies checked, under half of the shortfall reflects unresolved V genes, and no reason is known for the rest. This sample is represented by 150,000 or so clones; 80% of them were singletons. The ten biggest clones cover under 5% of the sample. Sequenced: PBMCs. Every receptor here comes from a woman aged 45-60 years in good health and CMV-seropositive.

This clone was counted once. The rearrangement joins TRBV19 to TRBJ1-1, with D hard to call. The CDR3 covers 13 residues. The V end was cut by 2 bases, the J end by 0 bases, with 4 bases between. From germline, CDR1 is LNHDA and CDR2 SQIVND (reference sequence). In DNA, the CDR3 is TGTGCCAGTAGTATACCCATGAACACTGAAGCTTTCTTT. This codes for CASSIPMNTEAFF.

V is TRBV6-5 and J is TRBJ1-4, with 7 bases identical to TRBD1. Germline V CDR1 and CDR2: MNHEY, SVGAGI. V lost 6 bases and J lost 7; bases outside the gene matches: 5. The CDR3 contains 13 residues. CDR3 in amino acids: CASRPTGLEKLFF. In DNA, the CDR3 is TGTGCCAGCAGACCGACAGGGCTTGAAAAACTGTTTTTT.

The rearrangement joins TRBV10-3 to TRBJ1-5; TRBD1 aligns across 10 bases. V was pared by 0 bases and J by 7 bases, with 3 bases of the junction left unmatched. CDR1 and CDR2 (germline): ENHRY, SYGVKD. This CDR3 has 15 residues. The CDR3 nucleotides read TGTGCCATCAGTGAGTCCGGACAGGGGGGACAGCCCCAGCATTTT. Its protein product is CAISESGQGGQPQHF.

The CDR3 DNA reads TGTGCCAGCAGCCCAACAGGGTACGAGCAGTACTTC. It yields the protein CASSPTGYEQYF. This sequence joins TRBV9 and TRBJ2-7, with a possible D match to TRBD1 (6 bases). CDR1 SGDLS and CDR2 YYNGEE come from the germline V gene. The CDR3 length is 12 residues. The V and J ends lost 4 bases and 4 bases respectively, with 9 bases between them.

The rearrangement joins TRBV19 to TRBJ2-3, with TRBD2 identical over 10 bases. The CDR3 consists of 16 residues. V lost 5 bases and J lost 0; bases outside the gene matches: 5. The germline V gene has CDR1 LNHDA and CDR2 SQIVND (reference sequence). CDR3 sequence reads: CASSPLAGGSTDTQYF. The CDR3 DNA reads as TGTGCCAGTAGTCCCTTAGCGGGAGGAAGCACAGATACGCAGTATTTT. Supplemented by reference TRBV19 and TRBJ2-3, the full variable domain reads DGGITQSPKYLFRKEGQNVTLSCEQNLNHDAMYWYRQDPGQGLRLIYYSQIVNDFQKGDIAEGYSVSREKKESFPLTVTSAQKNPTAFYLCASSPLAGGSTDTQYFGPGTRLTVL.

The chain joins TRBV10-3 to TRBJ1-1; the D is unclear. The V gene's germline CDR1 is ENHRY and CDR2 SYGVKD. Trimming cost V 4 bases and J 0 bases, with 18 bases left between them. CDR3 length equals 17 residues. CDR3: CAISVVSAQLMNTEAFF. DNA of the CDR3: TGTGCCATCAGTGTGGTATCGGCCCAACTAATGAACACTGAAGCTTTCTTT.

The rearrangement links TRBV7-6 to TRBJ1-1; D uncertain. CDR3 length: 15 amino acids. Germline V gene lookup returns CDR1 SGHVS and CDR2 FNYEAQ. The V end was cut by 0 bases, the J end by 4 bases, with 12 bases between. CDR3 coding DNA: TGTGCCAGCAGCTTAGCGCGGGTAGAGGGCACTGAAGCTTTCTTT. Translated, it gives CASSLARVEGTEAFF.

The J gene is TRBJ2-7, the V gene TRBV10-3; TRBD2 matches at 9 bases. The CDR3 spans 16 residues. Germline-derived CDR1 and CDR2 are ENHRY and SYGVKD. After removal of 8 bases from V and 7 bases from J, the junction contained 18 bases not matched to a gene. CDR3 sequence reads: CAIGALAGSNGGEQYF. Here the CDR3 DNA reads TGTGCCATCGGGGCACTAGCGGGTTCTAATGGTGGGGAGCAGTACTTC.

This clone was counted once. The J gene is TRBJ2-3, the V gene TRBV7-9, with TRBD2 matching over 11 bases. This CDR3 comprises 12 residues. The V gene end was trimmed by 11 bases and the J gene end by 5 bases; junction bases not matched to a gene: 3. Germline CDR1 SEHNR, CDR2 FQNEAQ (reference sequence). CDR3 residues: CASTSGRDTQYF. The DNA of the CDR3 is TGTGCCTCAACTAGCGGGAGAGATACGCAGTATTTT.

This clone was picked up a small number of times. V gene TRBV7-9 combines with J gene TRBJ1-2; D is undetermined. Between the trimmed V and J ends, which lost 5 bases and 6 bases, there was a span of 19 bases. The CDR3 length is 15 residues. Germline V lookup: CDR1 SEHNR, CDR2 FQNEAQ (reference sequence). The CDR3 sequence: CASSGTGEAGNGYTF. The CDR3 DNA reads as TGTGCCAGCAGCGGTACCGGGGAAGCGGGGAATGGCTACACCTTC.

The rearrangement joins TRBV5-1 to TRBJ2-1; 13 bases map to TRBD2. V gave up 0 bases and J gave up 7 bases; unmatched junction bases: 4. The germline V gene has CDR1 SGHRS and CDR2 YFSETQ. The CDR3 has 16 residues. CDR3 DNA sequence: TGCGCCAGCAGCTTGGTTACTAGCGGGGGGGTTAATGAGCAGTTCTTC. It encodes CASSLVTSGGVNEQFF.

The V call is TRBV7-2, the J call TRBJ1-3, with TRBD1 identical over 8 bases. The CDR3 runs 16 residues. V gave up 5 bases and J gave up 0 bases; unmatched junction bases: 6. Germline lookup yields CDR1 SGHTA and CDR2 FQGNSA. CDR3 loop: CASSARDRSSGNTIYF. CDR3 coding DNA: TGTGCCAGCAGCGCCCGGGACAGGAGCTCTGGAAACACCATATATTTT. Together with reference TRBV7-2 and TRBJ1-3, the CDR3 gives the full variable domain: GAGVSQSPSNKVTEKGKDVELRCDPISGHTALYWYRQSLGQGLEFLIYFQGNSAPDKSGLPSDRFSAERTGGSVSTLTIQRTQQEDSAVYLCASSARDRSSGNTIYFGEGSWLTVV.

This chain uses TRBV7-6 with TRBJ2-7; D is possibly TRBD1 (5 bases). Trimming pared 1 base from V and 9 bases from J, leaving 19 bases between. Germline V gives CDR1 SGHVS, CDR2 FNYEAQ. The length of the CDR3 is 15 residues. Here the CDR3 DNA reads TGTGCCAGCAGCTTAGGGGCAGTTGGGGCTTTGGGGCAGTACTTC. This gives the protein CASSLGAVGALGQYF.

The chain recombines TRBV25-1 with TRBJ1-1; 9 bases are shared with TRBD1. V dropped 6 bases and J dropped 0; count of bases not matched to a gene: 2. CDR1 and CDR2 from the germline V gene are MGHDK and SYGVNS. This CDR3 has 14 residues. The CDR3 region has the DNA TGTGCCAGCAGACAGGGGGCCATGAACACTGAAGCTTTCTTT. Residues: CASRQGAMNTEAFF.